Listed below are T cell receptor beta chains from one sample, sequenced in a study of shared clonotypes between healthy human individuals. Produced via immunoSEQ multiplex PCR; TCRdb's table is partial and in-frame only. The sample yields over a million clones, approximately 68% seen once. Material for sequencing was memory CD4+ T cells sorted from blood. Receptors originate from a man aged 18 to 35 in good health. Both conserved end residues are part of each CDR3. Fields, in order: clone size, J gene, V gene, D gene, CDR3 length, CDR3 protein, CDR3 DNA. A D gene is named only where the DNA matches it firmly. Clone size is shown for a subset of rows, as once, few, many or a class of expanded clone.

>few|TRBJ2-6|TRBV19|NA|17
CASRSGESRSGANVLTF
TGTGCCAGCCGATCAGGGGAATCGCGCTCTGGGGCCAACGTCCTGACTTTC
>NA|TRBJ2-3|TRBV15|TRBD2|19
CATSGLAGDNARSTDTQYF
TGTGCCACCTCTGGACTAGCGGGAGACAACGCCAGGAGCACAGATACGCAGTATTTT
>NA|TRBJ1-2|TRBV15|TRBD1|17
CATSRVGLRDREGGYTF
TGTGCCACCAGCAGAGTGGGACTCCGAGACAGGGAAGGGGGCTACACCTTC
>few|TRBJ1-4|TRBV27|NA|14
CASSFGGLSEKLFF
TGTGCCAGCAGTTTCGGGGGGCTTTCTGAAAAACTGTTTTTT
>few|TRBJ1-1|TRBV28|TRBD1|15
CASSGSDRGNTEAFF
TGTGCCAGCAGTGGGTCTGACAGGGGGAACACTGAAGCTTTCTTT
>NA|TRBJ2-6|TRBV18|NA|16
CASSLSQVSGANVLTF
TGTGCCAGCTCTCTATCACAGGTCTCTGGGGCCAACGTCCTGACTTTC
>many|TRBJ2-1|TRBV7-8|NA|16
CASSSFQFSSYNEQFF
TGTGCCAGCAGCTCCTTTCAGTTTAGCTCCTACAATGAGCAGTTCTTC
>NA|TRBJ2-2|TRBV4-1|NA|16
CASSHIRQGITGELFF
TGCGCCAGCAGCCATATTCGGCAGGGGATCACCGGGGAGCTGTTTTTT
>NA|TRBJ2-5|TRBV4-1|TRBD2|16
CASSRIGLAGVETQYF
TGCGCCAGCAGCCGGATTGGACTAGCGGGAGTTGAGACCCAGTACTTC
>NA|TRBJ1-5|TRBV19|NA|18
CASSPDLKGVGSNQPQHF
TGTGCCAGTAGTCCTGATCTAAAGGGGGTCGGGAGCAATCAGCCCCAGCATTTT
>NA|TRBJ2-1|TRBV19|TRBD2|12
CASSLTGTIKFF
TGTGCCAGTAGTTTGACCGGGACTATTAAGTTCTTC
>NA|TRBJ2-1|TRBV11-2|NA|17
CASRSVRSRGVYNEQFF
TGTGCCAGCAGGTCAGTGCGATCCAGGGGGGTATACAATGAGCAGTTCTTC
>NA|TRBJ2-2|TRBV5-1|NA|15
CASSLGNGNTGELFF
TGCGCCAGCAGCTTGGGAAATGGGAACACCGGGGAGCTGTTTTTT
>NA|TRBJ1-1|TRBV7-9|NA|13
CASSSEANTEAFF
TGTGCCAGCAGCTCCGAGGCGAACACTGAAGCTTTCTTT
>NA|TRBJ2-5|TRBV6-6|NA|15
CASRPGGTGQETQYF
TGTGCCAGCAGGCCTGGGGGGACGGGCCAAGAGACCCAGTACTTC
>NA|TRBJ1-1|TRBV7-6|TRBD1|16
CASSPGQGLANTEAFF
TGTGCCAGCAGCCCCGGACAGGGATTAGCGAACACTGAAGCTTTCTTT
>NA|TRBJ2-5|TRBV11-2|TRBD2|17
CASSLGLAGGRGETQYF
TGTGCCAGCAGCCTGGGACTAGCGGGGGGCAGAGGGGAGACCCAGTACTTC
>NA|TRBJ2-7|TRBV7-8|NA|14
CASSKTVSAYEQYF
TGTGCCAGCAGCAAGACAGTTTCTGCCTACGAGCAGTACTTC